This passage covers 16 T cell receptor beta chains from one sample sequenced in a study of regulatory T cells in long-lasting Graves disease. Arm-PCR with iRepertoire HTBI primers amplified the CDR3 regions for these TCR beta libraries. TCRdb used MiXCR to reprocess the multiplex PCR reads, holding one entry per CDR3 protein. This table has some 440,000 distinct CDR3 sequences, roughly 20% appearing once. Time point given: persistent/refractory GD, antithyroid drugs over 5 years with positive TRAb. From PBMCs, RNA was extracted and then used to make the TCR library. Sequenced here: peripheral blood mononuclear cells (PBMCs), sampled when the disease was refractory, from a patient treated with antithyroid drugs. The receptors come from a female donor with Graves disease.

This clonotype occurred a few times. One end of the junction is discordant with germline, which a read error may explain. This chain uses TRBV2 with TRBJ2-7; perhaps TRBD2 as D (6 bases). The V gene's germline CDR1 is SNHLY and CDR2 FYNNEI. The CDR3 totals 11 residues. CDR3 protein: CASKETGGGDF. The CDR3 DNA is TGTGCCAGCAAAGAAACAGGCGGCGGGGACTTC.

This clonotype came up many times. This chain connects TRBV10-2 to TRBJ1-5; D ambiguous. The V gene's germline CDR1 is WSHSY and CDR2 SAAADI. The germline V and J ends were trimmed by 2 bases and 2 bases, with 10 bases remaining between them. The CDR3 contains 15 residues. CDR3 nucleotide sequence: TGCGCCAGCAGTGAGACGGTCGGTGGCAATCAGCCCCAGCATTTT. Its protein product is CASSETVGGNQPQHF.

The chain employs TRBV29-1 and TRBJ2-7, with a tentative D call TRBD2 (6 bases). The CDR3 is made up of 15 amino acids. Germline loops: CDR1 SQVTM, CDR2 ANQGSEA. V was pared by 1 base and J by 2 bases, with 15 bases between. The CDR3 here is CSVEGGGTAAYEQYF. For the CDR3, the DNA is TGCAGCGTTGAAGGCGGCGGGACGGCCGCCTACGAGCAGTACTTC.

The V gene is TRBV5-1, the J gene TRBJ2-1; 11 positions match TRBD1. J gave up 5 bases and V 0 bases, and 16 bases lay outside the gene matches. Per germline, CDR1 SGHRS and CDR2 YFSETQ. The CDR3 contains 20 residues. The DNA for the CDR3 is TGCGCCAGCAGCTTGGGGACAGGGGGCTTGTCCGTACCGGTGAACAATGAGCAGTTCTTC. Amino acids: CASSLGTGGLSVPVNNEQFF.

This clonotype has at least ten counts. This sequence joins TRBV27 and TRBJ2-5, with unresolved D. Trimming pared 6 bases from V and 7 bases from J, leaving 15 bases between. Germline CDR1 is MNHEY and CDR2 is SMNVEV (reference sequence). The CDR3 has 13 residues. The chain's CDR3 is CASRPDTRVTQYF. The DNA for the CDR3 is TGTGCCAGCAGACCCGACACTCGGGTGACCCAGTACTTC.

The genes are TRBV4-1 and TRBJ2-7; D is undetermined. Between the trimmed V and J ends, which lost 0 bases and 0 bases, there was a span of 9 bases. The germline V gene encodes CDR1 MGHRA and CDR2 YSYEKL. This CDR3 contains 15 residues. The CDR3 loop is CASSQEVRNSYEQYF. CDR3 nucleotide sequence: TGCGCCAGCAGCCAAGAGGTCAGAAACTCCTACGAGCAGTACTTC.

This clonotype was observed many times. The V gene is TRBV6-1, the J gene TRBJ2-2; D call uncertain. V lost 0 bases to trimming and J lost 7 bases, with 9 bases between them. The CDR3 runs 14 residues. CDR1 and CDR2 (germline): MNHNS, SASEGT. As DNA, the CDR3 is TGTGCCAGCAGTGAAGCGGTTGACATCGGGGAGCTGTTTTTT. It specifies CASSEAVDIGELFF.

This clonotype was counted only a few times. V gene TRBV4-2 combines with J gene TRBJ2-7; D gene unclear. The V gene lost 0 bases and the J gene lost 6 bases, with 6 bases spanning the gap. CDR3 size: 12 residues. Germline loops: CDR1 LGHNA, CDR2 YNFKEQ. CDR3 sequence (DNA): TGTGCCAGCAGCCAAGACTACGGCGAGCAGTACTTC. It is translated as CASSQDYGEQYF.

The table lists this clonotype with many counts. The V call is TRBV15, the J call TRBJ2-7, with 8 bases aligning to TRBD1. The CDR3 is made up of 15 amino acids. Germline lookup yields CDR1 LNHNV and CDR2 YYDKDF (reference sequence). V was clipped by 0 bases and J by 7 bases; unmatched bases: 8. The CDR3 reads CATSRDLGRGREQYF. DNA for the CDR3: TGTGCCACCAGCAGAGATCTTGGCAGGGGGCGAGAGCAGTACTTC.

This clonotype was seen a handful of times. V gene TRBV6-1 combines with J gene TRBJ1-1; D unclear. The V end was cut by 0 bases, the J end by 9 bases, with 11 bases between. The CDR3 has 13 residues. Germline lookup yields CDR1 MNHNS and CDR2 SASEGT. The CDR3 here is CASSEAGSRKAFF. CDR3 bases: TGTGCCAGCAGTGAAGCGGGGAGTAGGAAAGCTTTCTTT.

DNA of the CDR3: TGTGCCAGTAGTATAGTTGGGACAGGGCAGAACGAGCAGTACTTC. Amino acid sequence: CASSIVGTGQNEQYF. V gene TRBV19 combines with J gene TRBJ2-7; TRBD1 matches at 9 bases. Germline CDR1 reads LNHDA; CDR2 reads SQIVND (reference sequence). J was trimmed by 5 bases and V by 1 base; bases with no gene match: 6. The CDR3 extends over 15 amino acids.

This clonotype was seen a handful of times. At one boundary the junction diverges from the germline segment, which might be a read error. This chain uses TRBV20-1 with TRBJ2-1; D could derive from TRBD1 or TRBD2 (5 bases each). There are 15 residues in the CDR3. Germline V gives CDR1 DFQATT, CDR2 SNEGSKA (reference sequence). CDR3 nucleotides: TGCAATGCTAGGCCCCCCGAGGGGCTGAGGGATGAGCAGTTCTTC. Residues: CNARPPEGLRDEQFF.

This clonotype was counted many times. The chain links TRBV7-9 to TRBJ2-7; the match to TRBD2 covers 12 bases. Germline V gene sequence: CDR1 SEHNR, CDR2 FQNEAQ (reference sequence). The CDR3 is made up of 13 amino acids. V shed 8 bases, J shed 4 bases, and the junction held 3 bases outside the gene matches. CDR3 DNA sequence: TGTGCCAGCGGACTAGCGGGACGATACGAGCAGTACTTC. As protein: CASGLAGRYEQYF.

In the case of this clonotype: It may be a read error: a sequence one base away is much more abundant. The CDR3 sequence: CASSLGADTGELFF. CDR3 bases: TGTGCCAGCAGCTTAGGGGCGGACACCGGGGAGCTGTTTTTT. The J gene is TRBJ2-2, the V gene TRBV7-3, with D possibly TRBD1 on 5 matching bases. CDR3 length: 14 residues. Trimming took off 2 bases at V and 3 bases at J, with 7 bases between the two ends. CDR1 and CDR2 (germline): SGHTA, FQGTGA. The full variable domain, with the rest looked up from reference TRBV7-3 and TRBJ2-2, is GAGVSQTPSNKVTEKGKYVELRCDPISGHTALYWYRQSLGQGPEFLIYFQGTGAADDSGLPNDRFFAVRPEGSVSTLKIQRTERGDSAVYLCASSLGADTGELFFGEGSRLTVL.

The rearrangement joins TRBV28 to TRBJ2-7, with 10 bases aligning to TRBD1. The ends lost 6 bases at V and 1 base at J; junction bases unmatched: 9. Germline V gene lookup returns CDR1 MDHEN and CDR2 SYDVKM. The CDR3 spans 16 residues. The CDR3 nucleotides read TGTGCCAGCAGCTCGCTCCGGGACAGGGGTTCCTACGAGCAGTACTTC. Translating it yields CASSSLRDRGSYEQYF.

This clonotype was seen ten or more times. Here the CDR3 reads CASSDRDGPTYEQYF. CDR3 bases: TGTGCCAGCAGCGACCGGGACGGCCCAACCTACGAGCAGTACTTC. The chain carries TRBV28 and TRBJ2-7; D may correspond to TRBD1 or TRBD2 (5 bases each). This CDR3 spans 15 amino acids. Germline V CDR1 and CDR2: MDHEN, SYDVKM. Trimming stripped 6 bases from V and 2 bases from J, with 17 bases between.